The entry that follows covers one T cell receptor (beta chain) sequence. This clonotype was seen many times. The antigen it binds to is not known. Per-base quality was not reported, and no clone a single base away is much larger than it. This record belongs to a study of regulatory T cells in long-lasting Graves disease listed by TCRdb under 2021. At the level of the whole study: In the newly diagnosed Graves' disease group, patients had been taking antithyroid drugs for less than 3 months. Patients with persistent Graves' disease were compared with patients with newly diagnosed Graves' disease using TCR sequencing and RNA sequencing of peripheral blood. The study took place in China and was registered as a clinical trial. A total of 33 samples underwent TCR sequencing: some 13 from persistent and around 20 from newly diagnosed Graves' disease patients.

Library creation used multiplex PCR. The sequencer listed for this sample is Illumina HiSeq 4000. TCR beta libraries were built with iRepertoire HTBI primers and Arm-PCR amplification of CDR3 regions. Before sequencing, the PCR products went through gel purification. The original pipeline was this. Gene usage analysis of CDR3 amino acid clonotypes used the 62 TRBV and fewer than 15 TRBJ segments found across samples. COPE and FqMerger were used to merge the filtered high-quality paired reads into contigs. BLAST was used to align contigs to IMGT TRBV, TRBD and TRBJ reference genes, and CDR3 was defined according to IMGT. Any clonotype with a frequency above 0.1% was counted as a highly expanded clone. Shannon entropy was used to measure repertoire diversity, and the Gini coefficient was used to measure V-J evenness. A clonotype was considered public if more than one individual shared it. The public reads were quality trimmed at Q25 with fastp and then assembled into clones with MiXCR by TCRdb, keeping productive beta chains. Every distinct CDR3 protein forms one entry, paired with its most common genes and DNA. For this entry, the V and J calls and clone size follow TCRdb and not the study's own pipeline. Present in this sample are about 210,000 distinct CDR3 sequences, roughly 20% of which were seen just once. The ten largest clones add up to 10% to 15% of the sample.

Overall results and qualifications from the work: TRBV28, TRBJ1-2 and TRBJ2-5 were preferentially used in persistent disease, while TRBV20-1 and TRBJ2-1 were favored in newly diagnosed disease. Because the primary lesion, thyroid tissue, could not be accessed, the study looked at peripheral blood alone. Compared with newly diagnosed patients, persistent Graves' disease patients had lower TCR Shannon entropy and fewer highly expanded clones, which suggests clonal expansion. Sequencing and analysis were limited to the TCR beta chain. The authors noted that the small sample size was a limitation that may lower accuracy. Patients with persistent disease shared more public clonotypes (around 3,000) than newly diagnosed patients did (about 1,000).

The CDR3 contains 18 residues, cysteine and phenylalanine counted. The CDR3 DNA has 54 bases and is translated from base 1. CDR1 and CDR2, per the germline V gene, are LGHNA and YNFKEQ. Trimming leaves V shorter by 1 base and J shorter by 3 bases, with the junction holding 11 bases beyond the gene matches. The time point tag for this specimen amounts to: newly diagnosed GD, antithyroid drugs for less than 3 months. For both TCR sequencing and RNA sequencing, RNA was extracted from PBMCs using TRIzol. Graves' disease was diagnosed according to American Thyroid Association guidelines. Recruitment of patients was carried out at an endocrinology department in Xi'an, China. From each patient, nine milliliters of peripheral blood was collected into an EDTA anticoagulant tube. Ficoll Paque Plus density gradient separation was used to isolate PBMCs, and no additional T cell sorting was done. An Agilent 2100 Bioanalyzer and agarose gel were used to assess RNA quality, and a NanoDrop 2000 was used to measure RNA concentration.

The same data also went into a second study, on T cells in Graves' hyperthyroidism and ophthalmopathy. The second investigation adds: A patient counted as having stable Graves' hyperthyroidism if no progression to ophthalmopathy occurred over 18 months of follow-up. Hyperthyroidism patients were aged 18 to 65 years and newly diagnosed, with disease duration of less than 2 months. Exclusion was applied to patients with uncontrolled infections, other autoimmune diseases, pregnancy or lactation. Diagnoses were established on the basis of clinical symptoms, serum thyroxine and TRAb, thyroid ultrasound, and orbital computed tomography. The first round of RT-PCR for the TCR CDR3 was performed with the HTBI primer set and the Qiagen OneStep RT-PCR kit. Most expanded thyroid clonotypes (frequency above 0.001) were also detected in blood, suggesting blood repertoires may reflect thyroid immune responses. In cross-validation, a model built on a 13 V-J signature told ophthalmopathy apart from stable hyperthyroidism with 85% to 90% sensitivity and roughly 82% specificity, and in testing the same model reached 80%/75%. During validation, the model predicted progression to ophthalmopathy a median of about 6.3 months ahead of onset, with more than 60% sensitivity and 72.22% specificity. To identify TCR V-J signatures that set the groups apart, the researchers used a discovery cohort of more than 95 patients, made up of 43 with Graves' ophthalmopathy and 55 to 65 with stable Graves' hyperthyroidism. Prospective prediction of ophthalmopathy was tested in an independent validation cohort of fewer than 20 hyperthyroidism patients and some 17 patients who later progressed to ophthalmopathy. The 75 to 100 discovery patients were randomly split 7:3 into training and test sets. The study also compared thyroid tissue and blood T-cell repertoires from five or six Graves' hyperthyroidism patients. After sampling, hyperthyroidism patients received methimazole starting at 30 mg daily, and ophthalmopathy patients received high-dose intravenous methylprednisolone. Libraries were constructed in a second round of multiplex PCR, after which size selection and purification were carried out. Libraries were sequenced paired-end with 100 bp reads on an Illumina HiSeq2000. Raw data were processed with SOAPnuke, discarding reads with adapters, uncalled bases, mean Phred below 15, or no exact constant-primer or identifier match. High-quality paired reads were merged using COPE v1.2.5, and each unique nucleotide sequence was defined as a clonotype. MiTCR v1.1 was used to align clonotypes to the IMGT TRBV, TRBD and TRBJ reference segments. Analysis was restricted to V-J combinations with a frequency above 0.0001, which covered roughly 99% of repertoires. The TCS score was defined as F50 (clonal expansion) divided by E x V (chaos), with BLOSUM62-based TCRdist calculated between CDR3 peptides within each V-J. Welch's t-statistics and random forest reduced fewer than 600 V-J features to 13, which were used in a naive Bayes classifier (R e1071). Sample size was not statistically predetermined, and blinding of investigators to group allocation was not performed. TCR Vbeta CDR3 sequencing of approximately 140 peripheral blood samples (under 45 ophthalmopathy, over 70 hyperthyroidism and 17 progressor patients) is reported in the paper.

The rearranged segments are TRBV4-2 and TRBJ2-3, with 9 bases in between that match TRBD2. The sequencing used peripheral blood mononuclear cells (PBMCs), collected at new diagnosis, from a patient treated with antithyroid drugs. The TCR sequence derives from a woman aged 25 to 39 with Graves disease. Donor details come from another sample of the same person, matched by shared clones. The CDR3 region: CASSQGGAAGGSTDTQYF. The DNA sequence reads TGTGCCAGCAGCCAAGGAGGGGCTGCGGGGGGGAGTACAGATACGCAGTATTTT.